The 22 T cell receptor beta chains below come from one sample, sequenced in a study of read filtering for tumor transcriptome and immune sequencing. This library used roughly 400 ng RNA and molecular barcoded adaptors spanning alpha/delta and beta/gamma chains. TCRdb ran MiXCR on the reads and lists one entry per CDR3 protein. The table records tens of thousands of distinct CDR3 sequences, roughly 19% of them present only once. The sample comprised a population of CD138-negative cells sorted from bone marrow. These TCRs come from a donor at least 40 years old with multiple myeloma.

Many counts were recorded for this clonotype. V usage is TRBV11-3 and J usage is TRBJ2-1; 7 bases agree with TRBD1. The CDR3 is 13 amino acids. Germline CDR1 and CDR2: SGHNT and YENEEA. The junction had 0 bases not matched to a gene; V was cut back by 4 bases and J by 3 bases. The CDR3 coding sequence is TGTGCCAGCAGCTACAGGGGCTACAATGAGCAGTTCTTC. It yields the protein CASSYRGYNEQFF.

The chain combines TRBV20-1 with TRBJ2-2; perhaps TRBD1 as D (6 bases). The V end was cut by 3 bases, the J end by 4 bases, with 12 bases between. The germline V gene has CDR1 DFQATT and CDR2 SNEGSKA (reference sequence). The CDR3 loop spans 14 amino acids. The CDR3 DNA reads TGCAGTGCTAGTGCCAGGGGAACCACCGGGGAGCTGTTTTTT. This encodes CSASARGTTGELFF.

The V and J genes are TRBV5-1 and TRBJ2-5; no firm D call. Deletions cut 2 bases from V and 4 bases from J, with 6 bases between. Germline CDR1 SGHRS, CDR2 YFSETQ. The CDR3 extends over 12 amino acids. CDR3 protein: CASSFLRETQYF. CDR3 DNA: TGCGCCAGCAGCTTCTTGCGAGAGACCCAGTACTTC.

This clonotype was picked up a small number of times. This chain links TRBV28 with TRBJ1-1; tentative D call: TRBD1 (6 bases). This CDR3 spans 14 amino acids. CDR1 and CDR2 (germline): MDHEN, SYDVKM. V dropped 6 bases and J dropped 11 bases, with 22 bases sitting between them. The CDR3 DNA reads TGTGCCAGCAGCCCAGGAACCAGGGGCAGGGTGGCTTTCTTT. Translated, it gives CASSPGTRGRVAFF.

This clonotype has a count of ten or more. The chain combines TRBV29-1 with TRBJ2-5; unclear D gene. In germline, CDR1 is SQVTM, CDR2 ANQGSEA. This CDR3 is 10 amino acids long. The CDR3, as DNA: TGCAGTTCGCATCAAGAGACCCAGTACTTC. Its translation is CSSHQETQYF.

Turning to this clonotype: The junction shows a germline mismatch at one end, possibly a read error. The chain carries TRBV7-7 and TRBJ2-1, with unresolved D. This CDR3 has 14 residues. In germline, CDR1 is SSHAT, CDR2 FNYEAQ (reference sequence). CDR3 nucleotide sequence: TGTGCTAGCAGCCGCACGGCTGGATGGAATGAGCAGCTCTTC. Translating it yields CASSRTAGWNEQLF.

This clonotype came up a few times. V gene TRBV29-1 combines with J gene TRBJ1-1; D is possibly TRBD1 (5 bases). V was pared by 4 bases and J by 1 base, with 7 bases between. There are 12 residues in the CDR3. Germline V gene sequence: CDR1 SQVTM, CDR2 ANQGSEA. CDR3 in DNA: TGCAGCGTTGGACAGAGGAACACTGAAGCTTTCTTT. Its translation: CSVGQRNTEAFF.

Ten or more counts support this clonotype. The chain uses TRBV10-2 and TRBJ2-5; 8 bases align to TRBD1. V was clipped by 3 bases and J by 5 bases; unmatched bases: 11. The germline V gene encodes CDR1 WSHSY and CDR2 SAAADI. The CDR3 length is 16 residues. CDR3 in DNA: TGCGCCAGCAGTGACCCTCCTATGGACAGGGCTGAGACCCAGTACTTC. It specifies CASSDPPMDRAETQYF.

The table lists this clonotype with many counts. V is TRBV12-3 or TRBV12-4 and J is TRBJ2-1; 13 bases map to TRBD2. V shed 3 bases, J shed 8 bases, and the junction held 7 bases outside the gene matches. This CDR3 spans 16 amino acids. The CDR3, as DNA: TGTGCCAGCAGTTTGGTCCGGACTAGCGGGAGTCATGAGCAGTTCTTC. Translating gives CASSLVRTSGSHEQFF.

Turning to this clonotype: Given a much more abundant clone one base away, this may be a read error. The chain recombines TRBV20-1 with TRBJ2-5, with TRBD1 matching over 11 bases. Looked up from germline, CDR1 is DFQATT and CDR2 is SNEGSKA (reference sequence). This CDR3 comprises 16 residues. The chain's CDR3 is CSASIRTGGQRETRYF. The CDR3 region has the DNA TGCAGTGCTAGCATACGGACAGGGGGCCAGAGAGAGACCCGGTACTTC.

This clonotype was counted ten times or more. The chain is built from TRBV4-1 and TRBJ2-7; 8 positions agree with TRBD2. The CDR3 extends over 18 amino acids. The V gene's germline CDR1 is MGHRA and CDR2 YSYEKL. The J segment lost 7 bases and the V segment lost 0 bases, leaving 17 bases of the junction unmatched. CDR3 loop: CASSQDRSAFGGAGEQYF. CDR3 DNA: TGCGCCAGCAGCCAAGATAGAAGCGCCTTCGGGGGGGCCGGTGAGCAGTACTTC.

This clonotype was observed a few times. This may stem from a read error, because a much larger clone lies one nucleotide away. The genes are TRBV15 and TRBJ2-1, with D possibly called TRBD1 or TRBD2 (5 bases each). Looked up from germline, CDR1 is LNHNV and CDR2 is YYDKDF (reference sequence). Between the trimmed V and J ends, which lost 4 bases and 3 bases, there was a span of 16 bases. CDR3 size: 16 residues. CDR3 amino acids: CATSTGTTDLYNEQFF. The DNA of the CDR3 is TGTGCCACCAGCACCGGGACGACAGACCTCTACAATGAGCAGTTCTTC.

In this sample, this clonotype turned up many times. The CDR3 nucleotides read TGTGCCAGCAGCCAAGCTTCAATAAGCAATCAGCCCCAGCATTTT. Residues: CASSQASISNQPQHF. J is TRBJ1-5 and V is TRBV3-1; D remains unclear. This CDR3 has 15 residues. V dropped 1 base and J dropped 1 base, with 8 bases sitting between them. The germline gives CDR1 LGHDT, CDR2 YNNKEL (reference sequence).

At least ten counts were recorded for this clonotype. This chain joins TRBV5-8 and TRBJ2-5; D perhaps matches TRBD1 (6 bases). Germline CDR1 is SGHTS and CDR2 is YDEGEE. Trimming shortened V by 5 bases and J by 1 base, and 12 bases separated the two germline ends. This CDR3 contains 14 residues. The CDR3 coding sequence is TGTGCCAGCAGTTACGAGGACAGCCAAGAGACCCAGTACTTC. It yields the protein CASSYEDSQETQYF.

This clonotype was detected many times. The chain recombines TRBV23-1 with TRBJ2-7; perhaps TRBD2 as D (6 bases). TRBV23-1 is placed among ORFs of uncertain function. V lost 0 bases, J lost 2 bases, and 11 bases lay in between. The CDR3 sequence is 15 residues long. The CDR3 coding sequence is TGCGCCAGCAGTCAATCTGGGGGGAATACCTACGAGCAGTACTTC. Encoded protein: CASSQSGGNTYEQYF.

In its sample, this clonotype was seen many times. This sequence joins TRBV27 and TRBJ2-3, with no clear D. The germline gives CDR1 MNHEY, CDR2 SMNVEV (reference sequence). The CDR3 spans 14 residues. The V end lost 7 bases, the J end lost 4 bases, and 15 bases lay between the germline ends. CDR3 sequence reads: CASIPGPRSDTQYF. The CDR3 DNA reads as TGTGCCAGCATTCCGGGTCCTAGGTCAGATACGCAGTATTTT.

This clonotype came up many times. V usage is TRBV29-1 and J usage is TRBJ2-7; D ambiguous. Germline V gene lookup returns CDR1 SQVTM and CDR2 ANQGSEA. V lost 4 bases and J 6 bases, leaving 13 bases between the germline ends. The CDR3 has 12 amino acids. The CDR3 bases are TGCAGCGTTGTAACTTCCGGTTCCGAGCAGTACTTC. It is translated as CSVVTSGSEQYF.

By frequency in the sample, this clonotype is medium-sized. Here the CDR3 DNA reads TGTGCCAGCAGCCCCGTTCGCGGGAGCTTCTACAATGAGCAGTTCTTC. This encodes CASSPVRGSFYNEQFF. The genes are TRBV6-5 and TRBJ2-1; 7 bases map to TRBD2. Germline CDR1 MNHEY, CDR2 SVGAGI. The CDR3 contains 16 residues. J was trimmed by 3 bases and V by 6 bases; bases with no gene match: 11.

This clonotype showed up many times. The chain couples TRBV7-7 to TRBJ1-2; the D is unclear. The CDR3 covers 15 residues. Germline V gene sequence: CDR1 SSHAT, CDR2 FNYEAQ (reference sequence). The CDR3 DNA reads TGTGCTAGTGGGGATTTAAAGGCCTCTAACTATGGCTACACCTTC. Protein: CASGDLKASNYGYTF.

The sample holds many counts of this clonotype. This rearrangement joins TRBV5-1 to TRBJ2-5; TRBD1 matches 7 bases. V gave up 1 base and J gave up 5 bases; unmatched junction bases: 17. The CDR3 is 18 residues long. Germline loops: CDR1 SGHRS, CDR2 YFSETQ. The CDR3 nucleotides read TGCGCCAGCAGCTTGTCGTTCTCGGGACAGCCCGTTGGGGAGACCCAGTACTTC. Protein: CASSLSFSGQPVGETQYF.

The chain carries TRBV4-2 and TRBJ2-7, with 7 positions matching TRBD1. Trimming cost V 2 bases and J 1 base; bases outside gene matches: 8. Germline V gives CDR1 LGHNA, CDR2 YNFKEQ. CDR3 size: 16 residues. In DNA form, the CDR3 reads TGTGCCAGCAGCCAACCAGACCGGACAGGATCCTACGAGCAGTACTTC. This gives the protein CASSQPDRTGSYEQYF.

Notes on this clonotype: This may arise from a read error, as a much more abundant clone is one base away. The V call is TRBV20-1, the J call TRBJ2-5; TRBD1 aligns across 9 bases. The germline CDR1 and CDR2 sequences are DFQATT and SNEGSKA (reference sequence). The CDR3 runs to 15 residues. The CDR3 nucleotides read TGCAGTGCTAGAGATTCGGACAGGGGTGAAGAGACCCAGTGCTTC. Its translation is CSARDSDRGEETQCF.